This TCR beta chain was found in a study of blood T cell repertoires in COVID-19. Profiling relied on immunoSEQ multiplex PCR, and the TCRdb table lists in-frame clones only, not all of them. The sample yields 310,000 or so clones, around 90% seen once. This clone was observed a single time. Residents of about two dozen US areas, aged about 18 to 95 years, made up the participants. Recovered status applied to Cohort 3 donors who had two consecutive negative PCRs. It also applied to those with clearance or with symptom resolution. V shed 4 bases, J shed 8 bases, and the junction held 11 bases outside the gene matches. Germline-derived CDR1 and CDR2 are LNHDA and SQIVND (reference sequence). CDR3 size: 16 residues.

This clonotype was sampled from a woman younger than 35 who had recovered from COVID-19. Sequences were obtained from PBMCs or T cells enriched from blood (not recorded which). The J gene is TRBJ1-2, the V gene TRBV19; 12 nucleotides line up with TRBD1. The DNA for the CDR3 is TGTGCCAGTAGTAAAGGGACAGGGGGCTCTGTAAGCGGCTACACCTTC. Translation: CASSKGTGGSVSGYTF. Supplemented by reference TRBV19 and TRBJ1-2, the full variable domain reads DGGITQSPKYLFRKEGQNVTLSCEQNLNHDAMYWYRQDPGQGLRLIYYSQIVNDFQKGDIAEGYSVSREKKESFPLTVTSAQKNPTAFYLCASSKGTGGSVSGYTFGSGTRLTVV.